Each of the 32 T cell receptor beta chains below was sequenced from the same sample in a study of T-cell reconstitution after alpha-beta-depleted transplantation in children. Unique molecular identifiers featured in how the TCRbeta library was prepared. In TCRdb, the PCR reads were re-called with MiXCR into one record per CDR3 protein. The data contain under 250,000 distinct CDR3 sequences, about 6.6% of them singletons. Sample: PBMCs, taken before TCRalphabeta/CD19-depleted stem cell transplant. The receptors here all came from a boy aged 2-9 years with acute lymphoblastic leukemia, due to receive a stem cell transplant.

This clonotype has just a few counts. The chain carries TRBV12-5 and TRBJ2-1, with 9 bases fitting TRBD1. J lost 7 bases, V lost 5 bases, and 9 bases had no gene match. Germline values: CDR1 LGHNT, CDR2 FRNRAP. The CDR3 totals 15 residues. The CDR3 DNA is TGTGCTAGTGGTCTGGGACAGGGACCGGTGAATGAGCAGTTCTTC. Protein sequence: CASGLGQGPVNEQFF.

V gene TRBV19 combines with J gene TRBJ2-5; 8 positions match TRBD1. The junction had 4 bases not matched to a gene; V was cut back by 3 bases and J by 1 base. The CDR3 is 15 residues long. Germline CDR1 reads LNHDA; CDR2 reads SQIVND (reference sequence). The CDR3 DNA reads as TGTGCCAGTAGTATCTTTGGACAGGGCCAAGAGACCCAGTACTTC. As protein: CASSIFGQGQETQYF.

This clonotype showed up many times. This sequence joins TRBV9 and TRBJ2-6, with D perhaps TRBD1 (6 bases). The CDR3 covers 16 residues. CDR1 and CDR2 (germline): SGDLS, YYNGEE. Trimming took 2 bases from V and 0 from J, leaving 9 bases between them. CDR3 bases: TGTGCCAGCAGCGTTACAGGGAGCTCTGGGGCCAACGTCCTGACTTTC. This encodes CASSVTGSSGANVLTF.

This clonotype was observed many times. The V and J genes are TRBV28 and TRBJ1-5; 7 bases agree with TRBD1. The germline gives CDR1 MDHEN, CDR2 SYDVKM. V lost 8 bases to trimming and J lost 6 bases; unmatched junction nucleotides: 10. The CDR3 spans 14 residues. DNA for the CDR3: TGTGCCAGCGGACTTACAAAGGGGGCTCAGCCCCAGCATTTT. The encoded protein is CASGLTKGAQPQHF.

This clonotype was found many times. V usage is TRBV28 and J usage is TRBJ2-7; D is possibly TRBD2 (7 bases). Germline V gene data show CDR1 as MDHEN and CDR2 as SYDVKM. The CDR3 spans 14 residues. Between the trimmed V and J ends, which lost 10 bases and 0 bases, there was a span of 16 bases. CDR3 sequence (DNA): TGTGCCATAGGGGGGGGGGCGATCTCCTACGAGCAGTACTTC. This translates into CAIGGGAISYEQYF.

CDR3 residues: CASSPRTGRPTNIQYF. The CDR3 coding sequence is TGTGCCAGCAGCCCCCGGACAGGGCGCCCTACAAACATTCAGTACTTC. This sequence joins TRBV7-6 and TRBJ2-4; the match to TRBD1 covers 8 bases. This CDR3 spans 16 amino acids. CDR1 and CDR2 from the germline V gene are SGHVS and FNYEAQ. The ends lost 5 bases at V and 6 bases at J; junction bases unmatched: 12.

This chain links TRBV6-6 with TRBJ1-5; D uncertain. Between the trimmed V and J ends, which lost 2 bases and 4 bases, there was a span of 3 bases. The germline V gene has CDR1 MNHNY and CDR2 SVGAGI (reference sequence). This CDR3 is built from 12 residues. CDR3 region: CASSYHNQPQHF. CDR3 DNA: TGTGCCAGCAGTTACCATAATCAGCCCCAGCATTTT.

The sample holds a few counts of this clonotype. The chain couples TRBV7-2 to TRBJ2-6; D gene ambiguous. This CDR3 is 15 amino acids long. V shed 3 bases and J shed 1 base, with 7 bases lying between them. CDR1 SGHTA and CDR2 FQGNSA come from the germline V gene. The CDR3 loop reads CASSFDLSGANVLTF. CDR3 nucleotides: TGTGCCAGCAGCTTTGACTTGTCTGGGGCCAACGTCCTGACTTTC.

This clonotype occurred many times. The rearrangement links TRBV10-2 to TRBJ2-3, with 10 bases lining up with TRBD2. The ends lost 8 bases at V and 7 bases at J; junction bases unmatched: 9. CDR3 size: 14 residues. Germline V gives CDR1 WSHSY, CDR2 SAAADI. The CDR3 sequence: CASASSGSTYTQYF. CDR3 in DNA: TGCGCCAGCGCCTCTAGCGGGAGCACGTATACGCAGTATTTT.

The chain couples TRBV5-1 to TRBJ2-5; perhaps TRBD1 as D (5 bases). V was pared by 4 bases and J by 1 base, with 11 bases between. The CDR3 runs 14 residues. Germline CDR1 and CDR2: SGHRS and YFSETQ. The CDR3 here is CASSRGGSQETQYF. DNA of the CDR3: TGCGCCAGCAGCAGGGGTGGCAGCCAAGAGACCCAGTACTTC. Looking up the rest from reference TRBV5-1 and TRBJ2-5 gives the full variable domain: KAGVTQTPRYLIKTRGQQVTLSCSPISGHRSVSWYQQTPGQGLQFLFEYFSETQRNKGNFPGRFSGRQFSNSRSEMNVSTLELGDSALYLCASSRGGSQETQYFGPGTRLLVL.

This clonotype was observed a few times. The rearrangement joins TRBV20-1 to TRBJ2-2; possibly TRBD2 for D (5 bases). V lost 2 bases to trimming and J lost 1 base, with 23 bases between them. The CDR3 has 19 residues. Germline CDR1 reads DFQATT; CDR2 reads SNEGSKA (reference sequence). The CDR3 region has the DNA TGCAGTGCTAGAAAGCTTTCTTTTCAGCGGCTTCTGAACACCGGGGAGCTGTTTTTT. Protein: CSARKLSFQRLLNTGELFF.

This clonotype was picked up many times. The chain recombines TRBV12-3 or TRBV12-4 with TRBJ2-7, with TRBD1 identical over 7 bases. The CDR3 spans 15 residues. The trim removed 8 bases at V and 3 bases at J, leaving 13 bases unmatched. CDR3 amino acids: CASRSRQGGLYEQYF. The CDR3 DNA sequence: TGTGCCAGCCGGAGTAGACAGGGTGGTCTCTACGAGCAGTACTTC.

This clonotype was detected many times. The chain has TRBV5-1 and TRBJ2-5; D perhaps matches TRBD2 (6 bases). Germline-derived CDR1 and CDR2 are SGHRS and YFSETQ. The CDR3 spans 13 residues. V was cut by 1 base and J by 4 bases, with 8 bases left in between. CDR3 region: CASSLRRGETQYF. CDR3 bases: TGCGCCAGCAGCTTGCGGAGGGGAGAGACCCAGTACTTC.

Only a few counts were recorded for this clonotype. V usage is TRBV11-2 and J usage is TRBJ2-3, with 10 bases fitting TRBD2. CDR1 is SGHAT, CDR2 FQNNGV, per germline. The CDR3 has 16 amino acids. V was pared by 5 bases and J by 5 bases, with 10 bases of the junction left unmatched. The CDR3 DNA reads TGTGCCAGCAGCATTTCTAGCGGGGGATCCCTAGATACGCAGTATTTT. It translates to CASSISSGGSLDTQYF.

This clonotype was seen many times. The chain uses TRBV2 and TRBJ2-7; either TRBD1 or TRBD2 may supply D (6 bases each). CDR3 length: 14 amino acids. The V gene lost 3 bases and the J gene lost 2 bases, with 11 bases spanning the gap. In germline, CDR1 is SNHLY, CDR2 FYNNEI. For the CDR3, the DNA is TGTGCCAGCAGTGATTGGGGGGCGCCCTACGAGCAGTACTTC. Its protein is CASSDWGAPYEQYF.

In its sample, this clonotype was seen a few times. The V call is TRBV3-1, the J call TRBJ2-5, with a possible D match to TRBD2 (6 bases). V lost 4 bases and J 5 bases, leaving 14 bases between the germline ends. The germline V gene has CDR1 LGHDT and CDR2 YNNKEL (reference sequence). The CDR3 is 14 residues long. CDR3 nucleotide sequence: TGTGCCAGCAGCCCCAGGGAGGAGCCGGAGACCCAGTACTTC. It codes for CASSPREEPETQYF.

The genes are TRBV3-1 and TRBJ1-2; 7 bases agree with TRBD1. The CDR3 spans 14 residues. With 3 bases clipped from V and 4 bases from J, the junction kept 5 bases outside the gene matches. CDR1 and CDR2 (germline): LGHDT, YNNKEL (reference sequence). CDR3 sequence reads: CASSQGQQSYGYTF. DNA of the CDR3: TGTGCCAGCAGCCAGGGACAGCAGTCCTATGGCTACACCTTC.

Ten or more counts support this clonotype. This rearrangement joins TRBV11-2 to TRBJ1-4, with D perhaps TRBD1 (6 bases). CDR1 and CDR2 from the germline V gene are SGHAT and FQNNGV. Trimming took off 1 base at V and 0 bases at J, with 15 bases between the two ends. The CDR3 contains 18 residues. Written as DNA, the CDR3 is TGTGCCAGCAGCTTAGGGGCGGACAGCCTTGCAACTAATGAAAAACTGTTTTTT. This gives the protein CASSLGADSLATNEKLFF.

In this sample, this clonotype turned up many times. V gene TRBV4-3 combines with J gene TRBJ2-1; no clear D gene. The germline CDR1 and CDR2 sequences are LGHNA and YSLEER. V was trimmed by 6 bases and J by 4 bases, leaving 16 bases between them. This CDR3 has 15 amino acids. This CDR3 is CASRSGHAEYNEQFF. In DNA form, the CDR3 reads TGCGCCAGCAGATCTGGGCATGCGGAGTACAATGAGCAGTTCTTC.

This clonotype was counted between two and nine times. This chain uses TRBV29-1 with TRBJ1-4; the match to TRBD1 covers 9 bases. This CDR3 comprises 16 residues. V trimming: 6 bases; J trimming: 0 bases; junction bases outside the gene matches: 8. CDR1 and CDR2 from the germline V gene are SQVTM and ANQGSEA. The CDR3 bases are TGCAGCGTGACAGGGGGGACTCTAGCAACTAATGAAAAACTGTTTTTT. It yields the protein CSVTGGTLATNEKLFF.

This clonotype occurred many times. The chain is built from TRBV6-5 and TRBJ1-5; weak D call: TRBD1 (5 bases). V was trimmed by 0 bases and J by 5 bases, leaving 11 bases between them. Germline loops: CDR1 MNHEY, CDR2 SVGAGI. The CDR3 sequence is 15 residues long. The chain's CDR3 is CASSYSQGSDQPQHF. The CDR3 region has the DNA TGTGCCAGCAGTTACTCGCAGGGTTCGGATCAGCCCCAGCATTTT.

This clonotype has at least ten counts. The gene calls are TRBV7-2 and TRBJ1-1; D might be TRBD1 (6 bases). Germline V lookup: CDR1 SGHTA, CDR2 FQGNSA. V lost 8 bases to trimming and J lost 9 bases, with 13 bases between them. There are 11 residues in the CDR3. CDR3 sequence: CASRQVAQAFF. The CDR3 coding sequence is TGTGCCAGCCGACAGGTCGCCCAAGCTTTCTTT.

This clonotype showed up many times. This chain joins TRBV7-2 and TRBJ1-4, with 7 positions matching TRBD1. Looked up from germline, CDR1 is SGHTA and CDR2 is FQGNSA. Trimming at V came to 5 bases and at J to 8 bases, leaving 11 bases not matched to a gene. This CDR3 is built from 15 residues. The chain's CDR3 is CASSARQGAGEKLFF. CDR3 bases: TGTGCCAGCAGCGCCCGACAGGGAGCAGGCGAAAAACTGTTTTTT.

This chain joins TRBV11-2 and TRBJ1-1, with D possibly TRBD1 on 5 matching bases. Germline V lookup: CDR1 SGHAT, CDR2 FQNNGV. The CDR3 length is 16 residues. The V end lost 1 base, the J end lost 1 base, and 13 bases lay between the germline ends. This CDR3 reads CASSLGGRDRNTEAFF. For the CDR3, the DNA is TGTGCCAGCAGCTTAGGAGGCAGGGACCGGAACACTGAAGCTTTCTTT.

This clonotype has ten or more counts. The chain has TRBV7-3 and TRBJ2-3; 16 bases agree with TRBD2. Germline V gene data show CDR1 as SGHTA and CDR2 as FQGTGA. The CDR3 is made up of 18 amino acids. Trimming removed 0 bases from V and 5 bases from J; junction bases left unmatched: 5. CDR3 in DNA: TGTGCCAGCAGCTTAACGGGACTAGCGGGGGGGCTGAGAGATACGCAGTATTTT. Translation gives CASSLTGLAGGLRDTQYF.

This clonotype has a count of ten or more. The CDR3 nucleotides are TGTGCCAGTTTAGACAGGGTCTCCTACGAGCAGTACTTC. This codes for CASLDRVSYEQYF. The chain combines TRBV12-3 or TRBV12-4 with TRBJ2-7; 7 bases agree with TRBD1. V trimming: 9 bases; J trimming: 0 bases; junction bases outside the gene matches: 5. The CDR3 extends over 13 amino acids.

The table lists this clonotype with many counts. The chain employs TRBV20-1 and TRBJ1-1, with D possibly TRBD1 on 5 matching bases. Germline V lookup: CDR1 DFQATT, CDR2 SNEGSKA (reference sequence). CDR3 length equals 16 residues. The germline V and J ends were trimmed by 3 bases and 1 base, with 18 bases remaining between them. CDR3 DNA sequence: TGCAGTGCTAGCCCAATTCCTGGGGCCCAGAACACTGAAGCTTTCTTT. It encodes CSASPIPGAQNTEAFF.

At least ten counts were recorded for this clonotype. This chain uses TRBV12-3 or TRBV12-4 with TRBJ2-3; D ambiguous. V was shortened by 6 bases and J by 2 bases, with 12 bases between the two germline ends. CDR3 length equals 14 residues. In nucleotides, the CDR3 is TGTGCCAGCAGCCTAGTTCCACACACAGATACGCAGTATTTT. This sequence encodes CASSLVPHTDTQYF.

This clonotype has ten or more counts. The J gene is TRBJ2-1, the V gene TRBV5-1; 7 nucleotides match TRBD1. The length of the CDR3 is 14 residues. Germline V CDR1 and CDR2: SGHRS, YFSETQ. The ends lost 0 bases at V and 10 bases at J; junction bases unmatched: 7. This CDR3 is CASSLEGQPREQFF. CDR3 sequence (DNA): TGCGCCAGCAGCTTGGAGGGACAGCCTAGGGAGCAGTTCTTC.

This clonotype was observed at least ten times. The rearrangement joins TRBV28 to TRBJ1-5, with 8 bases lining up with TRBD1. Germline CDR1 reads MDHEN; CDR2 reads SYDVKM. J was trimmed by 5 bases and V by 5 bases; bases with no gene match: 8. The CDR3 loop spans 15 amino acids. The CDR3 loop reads CASSHRQGIYQPQHF. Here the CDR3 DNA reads TGTGCCAGCAGTCACCGACAGGGGATATATCAGCCCCAGCATTTT.

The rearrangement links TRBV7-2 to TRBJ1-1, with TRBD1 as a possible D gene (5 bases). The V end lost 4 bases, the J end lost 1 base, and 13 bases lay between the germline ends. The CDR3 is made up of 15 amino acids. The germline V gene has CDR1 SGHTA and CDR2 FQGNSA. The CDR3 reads CASSSDGHGNTEAFF. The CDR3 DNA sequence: TGTGCCAGCAGCTCAGATGGACACGGGAACACTGAAGCTTTCTTT. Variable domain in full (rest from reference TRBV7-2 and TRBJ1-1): GAGVSQSPSNKVTEKGKDVELRCDPISGHTALYWYRQSLGQGLEFLIYFQGNSAPDKSGLPSDRFSAERTGGSVSTLTIQRTQQEDSAVYLCASSSDGHGNTEAFFGQGTRLTVV.

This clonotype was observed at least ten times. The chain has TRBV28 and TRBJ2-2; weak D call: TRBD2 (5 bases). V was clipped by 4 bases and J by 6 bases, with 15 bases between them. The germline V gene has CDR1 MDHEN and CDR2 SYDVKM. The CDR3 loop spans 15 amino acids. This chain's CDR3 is CASSSHRGVAGELFF. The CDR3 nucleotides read TGTGCCAGCAGTTCTCATCGGGGTGTAGCCGGGGAGCTGTTTTTT. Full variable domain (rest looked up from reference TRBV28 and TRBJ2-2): DVKVTQSSRYLVKRTGEKVFLECVQDMDHENMFWYRQDPGLGLRLIYFSYDVKMKEKGDIPEGYSVSREKKERFSLILESASTNQTSMYLCASSSHRGVAGELFFGEGSRLTVL.